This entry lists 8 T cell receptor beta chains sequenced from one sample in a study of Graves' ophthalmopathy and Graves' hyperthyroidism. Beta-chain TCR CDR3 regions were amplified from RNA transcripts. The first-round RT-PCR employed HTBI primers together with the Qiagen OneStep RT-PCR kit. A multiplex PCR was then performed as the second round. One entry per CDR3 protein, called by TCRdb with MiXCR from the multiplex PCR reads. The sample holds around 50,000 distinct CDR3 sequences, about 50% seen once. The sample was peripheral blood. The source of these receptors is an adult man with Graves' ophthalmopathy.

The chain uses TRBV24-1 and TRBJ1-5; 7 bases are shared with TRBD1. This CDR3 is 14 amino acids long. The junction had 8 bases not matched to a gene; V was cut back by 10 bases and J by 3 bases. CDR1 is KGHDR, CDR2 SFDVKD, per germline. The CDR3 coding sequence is TGTGCCACGGGGAGTGGGACAGTCAATCAGCCCCAGCATTTT. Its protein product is CATGSGTVNQPQHF.

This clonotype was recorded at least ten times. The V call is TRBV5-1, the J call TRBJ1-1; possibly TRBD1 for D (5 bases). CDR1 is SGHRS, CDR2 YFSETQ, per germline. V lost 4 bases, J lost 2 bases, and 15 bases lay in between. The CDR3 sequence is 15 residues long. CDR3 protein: CASSPNGADNTEAFF. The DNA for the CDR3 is TGCGCCAGCAGCCCTAATGGGGCCGATAACACTGAAGCTTTCTTT.

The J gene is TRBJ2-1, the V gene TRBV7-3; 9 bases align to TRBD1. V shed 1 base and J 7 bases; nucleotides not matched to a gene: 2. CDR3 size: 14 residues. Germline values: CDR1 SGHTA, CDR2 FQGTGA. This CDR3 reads CASSLIGTGNEQFF. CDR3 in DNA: TGTGCCAGCAGCTTAATCGGGACAGGGAATGAGCAGTTCTTC.

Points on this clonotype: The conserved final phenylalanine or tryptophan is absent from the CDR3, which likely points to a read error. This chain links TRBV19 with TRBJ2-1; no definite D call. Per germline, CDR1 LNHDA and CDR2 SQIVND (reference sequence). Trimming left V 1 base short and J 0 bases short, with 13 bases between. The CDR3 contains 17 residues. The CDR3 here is CASSIGQKRYSYNEQFS. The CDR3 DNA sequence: TGTGCCAGTAGTATAGGTCAGAAAAGATACTCCTACAATGAGCAGTTCTCC.

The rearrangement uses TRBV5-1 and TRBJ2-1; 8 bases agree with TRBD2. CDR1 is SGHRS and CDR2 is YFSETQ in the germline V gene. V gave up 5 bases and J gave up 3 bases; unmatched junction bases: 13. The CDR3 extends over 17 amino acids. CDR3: CASRSQGSGSYYNEQFF. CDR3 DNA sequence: TGCGCCAGCAGGAGCCAAGGGAGCGGGAGTTACTACAATGAGCAGTTCTTC.

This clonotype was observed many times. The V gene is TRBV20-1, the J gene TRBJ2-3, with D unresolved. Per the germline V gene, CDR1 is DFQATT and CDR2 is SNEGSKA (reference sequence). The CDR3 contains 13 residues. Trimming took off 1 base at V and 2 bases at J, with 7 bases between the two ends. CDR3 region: CSARAGITDTQYF. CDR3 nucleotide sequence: TGCAGTGCTAGAGCCGGCATCACAGATACGCAGTATTTT.

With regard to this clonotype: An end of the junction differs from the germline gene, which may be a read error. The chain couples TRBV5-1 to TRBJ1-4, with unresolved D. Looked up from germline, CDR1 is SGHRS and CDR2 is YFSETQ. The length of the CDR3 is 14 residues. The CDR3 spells CASSFGIANERLFF. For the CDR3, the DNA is TGCGCCAGCAGCTTCGGGATAGCAAATGAAAGACTGTTTTTT. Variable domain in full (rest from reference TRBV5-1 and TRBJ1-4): KAGVTQTPRYLIKTRGQQVTLSCSPISGHRSVSWYQQTPGQGLQFLFEYFSETQRNKGNFPGRFSGRQFSNSRSEMNVSTLELGDSALYLCASSFGIANERLFFGSGTQLSVL.

The CDR3 DNA sequence: TGCGCCAGCAGCGGGGACCCAGGGGCCCATAATTCACCCCTCCACTTT. Its translation: CASSGDPGAHNSPLHF. The chain couples TRBV5-1 to TRBJ1-6; D possibly corresponds to TRBD1 (6 bases). Between the trimmed V and J ends, which lost 4 bases and 5 bases, there was a span of 16 bases. CDR1 and CDR2 from the germline V gene are SGHRS and YFSETQ. The CDR3 totals 16 residues.